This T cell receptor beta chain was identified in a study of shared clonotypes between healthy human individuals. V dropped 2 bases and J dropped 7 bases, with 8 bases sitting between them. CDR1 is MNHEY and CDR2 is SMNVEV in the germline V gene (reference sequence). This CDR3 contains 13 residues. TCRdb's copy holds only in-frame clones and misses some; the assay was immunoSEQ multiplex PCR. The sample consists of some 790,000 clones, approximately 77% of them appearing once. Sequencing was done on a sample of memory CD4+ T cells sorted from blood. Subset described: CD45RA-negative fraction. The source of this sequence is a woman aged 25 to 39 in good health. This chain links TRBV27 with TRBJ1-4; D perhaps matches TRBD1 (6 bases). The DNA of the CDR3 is TGTGCCAGCAGTTTAGCCAGGGGTGAAAAACTGTTTTTT. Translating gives CASSLARGEKLFF. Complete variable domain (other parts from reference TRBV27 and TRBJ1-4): EAQVTQNPRYLITVTGKKLTVTCSQNMNHEYMSWYRQDPGLGLRQIYYSMNVEVTDKGDVPEGYKVSRKEKRNFPLILESPSPNQTSLYFCASSLARGEKLFFGSGTQLSVL.